The sequence of this TCR beta chain was determined in a study of cytomegalovirus exposure and HLA in healthy donors (dated by TCRdb to the late 2010s). At the level of the whole study: A later analysis indicated that the 120 or so validation repertoires were generated on the platform also employed for the roughly 650 repertoires of the first cohort. A separate validation cohort of about 110 different subjects was used in addition to the approximately 700-subject first cohort. To predict cytomegalovirus infection status, the study brought together high-throughput TCR immunosequencing, statistical association of individual TCRs with disease status, and machine learning. The study aimed to test whether signatures of past pathogen exposure could be identified by cataloging public T cell receptors.

As concerns this clone: Its cognate antigen has yet to be identified. One base away there is no much larger clone; base qualities are not given.

Summary of the overall study and its limitations: The validation cohort had no HLA typing available for a later analysis, so co-occurrence within that cohort was assessed over all 130 or so repertoires. The study listed 170 or so TCR beta chains as associated with cytomegalovirus. According to the authors, the approach could potentially be generalized to other disease states and immunological phenotypes. While some public TCRs were present in many individuals, most TCR sequences turned up only very rarely across donors. A later analysis found that TCRs clustered in the first cohort also tended to co-occur in the 120 or so validation repertoires, with roughly 95% of cluster scores above 0. The classifier was reported to diagnose cytomegalovirus status with high specificity and sensitivity in both the original and validation cohorts. A few of the identified cytomegalovirus-associated TCR beta chains were confirmed in vitro to be specific for cytomegalovirus antigens.

Library creation used the immunoSEQ multiplex PCR assay. On the study's bioinformatics: To diagnose cytomegalovirus status from the catalog of TCR beta chain sequences, a statistical classification framework was built. Held by TCRdb, this immuneACCESS table contains in-frame sequences only and omits some clones. Under half of the omission traces to an unresolved V gene where checked; the cause of the rest is unknown. The V and J calls and clone size come from that table; D and trimming were worked out from the DNA. The sample table records hundreds of thousands of clones; roughly 90% of these occur just once. The ten largest clones take up approximately 0.88% of the sample. Based on the germline V gene, the CDR1 and CDR2 sequences are ENHRY and SYGVKD. V and J are truncated by 7 bases and 6 bases respectively, leaving an intervening sequence of 15 bases. The CDR3 goes from the cysteine to the phenylalanine over 13 residues. Here the CDR3 DNA is all that survives: 39 bases in frame from base 1.

The donors were included in the validation cohort of 90 to 150 subjects, a group kept apart from the approximately 670-subject first cohort. Sequencing input: PBMCs. The TCR comes from a woman aged 18-29 years in good health and CMV-seronegative. The chain is assembled from TRBV10-3 and TRBJ1-2, with a weak D call of TRBD1 (5 bases match). The CDR3 region reads CAITLTERDGYTF. The bases are TGTGCCATCACCCTGACAGAAAGAGATGGCTACACCTTC.